This T cell receptor (beta chain) was sequenced during a study of Graves' ophthalmopathy and Graves' hyperthyroidism. Beta-chain TCR CDR3 regions were amplified from RNA transcripts. RT-PCR was first run with HTBI primers, then multiplex PCR in a second round. TCRdb reprocessed the multiplex PCR reads with MiXCR, giving one entry per CDR3 protein. Of about 390,000 distinct CDR3 sequences in the sample, 15% are singletons; the top ten hold 7%. Each diagnosis was determined on the basis of clinical symptoms, serum thyroxine, TRAb, thyroid ultrasound and orbital computed tomography. The PBMCs used were ones drawn from 10 ml of fresh peripheral blood. V lost 2 bases to trimming and J lost 5 bases; unmatched junction nucleotides: 6. Germline loops: CDR1 MNHEY, CDR2 SMNVEV (reference sequence). CDR3 size: 14 residues. This clonotype was seen at least ten times. The antigen is undetermined. Study-wide results and limits: Detection in blood was also observed for most expanded thyroid clonotypes above 0.001 frequency. The model flagged ophthalmopathy progression at 70% to 71% sensitivity and 72% to 85% specificity.

The sequence came from a woman under 30 with stable Graves' hyperthyroidism. Material: peripheral blood. The genes are TRBV27 and TRBJ2-7, with 7 positions matching TRBD1. CDR3 protein: CASSLQGVYDEQYF. The CDR3 DNA reads as TGTGCCAGCAGTTTACAGGGGGTGTATGACGAGCAGTACTTC.